The T cell receptor (beta chain) under discussion was sequenced for a study of blood T cell repertoires in COVID-19. Overall study: The analysed material was cDNA or gDNA that came from T cells, B-cell-depleted T cells, or PBMCs.

All enrollees were about 18 to 100 years old and from some 24 US areas. Assignment of participants to cohorts was predicated upon participant-reported clinical history. Methods used by the authors: How many nucleated cells were present was estimated from reference gene primer amplification. Using immunoSEQ multiplex PCR, the repertoire was profiled, and TCRdb retains in-frame clones only, with some absent. Clone size and the V and J calls come from that table; the DNA yielded D and trimming. The table records almost 400,000 clones, approximately 87% of them present only once. V was pared by 5 bases and J by 3 bases, with 10 bases between. CDR1 and CDR2 (germline): LNHDA, SQIVND (reference sequence). The CDR3 loop spans 13 amino acids.

The chain joins TRBV19 to TRBJ1-1; D is unresolved. This clonotype was sampled from a young woman with acute COVID-19. The sample comprised PBMCs or T cells enriched from blood (not recorded which). CDR3 protein: CASSPGSYTEAFF. CDR3 sequence (DNA): TGTGCCAGTAGTCCGGGGTCTTACACTGAAGCTTTCTTT. Full variable domain (outside the CDR3, taken from reference TRBV19 and TRBJ1-1): DGGITQSPKYLFRKEGQNVTLSCEQNLNHDAMYWYRQDPGQGLRLIYYSQIVNDFQKGDIAEGYSVSREKKESFPLTVTSAQKNPTAFYLCASSPGSYTEAFFGQGTRLTVV.